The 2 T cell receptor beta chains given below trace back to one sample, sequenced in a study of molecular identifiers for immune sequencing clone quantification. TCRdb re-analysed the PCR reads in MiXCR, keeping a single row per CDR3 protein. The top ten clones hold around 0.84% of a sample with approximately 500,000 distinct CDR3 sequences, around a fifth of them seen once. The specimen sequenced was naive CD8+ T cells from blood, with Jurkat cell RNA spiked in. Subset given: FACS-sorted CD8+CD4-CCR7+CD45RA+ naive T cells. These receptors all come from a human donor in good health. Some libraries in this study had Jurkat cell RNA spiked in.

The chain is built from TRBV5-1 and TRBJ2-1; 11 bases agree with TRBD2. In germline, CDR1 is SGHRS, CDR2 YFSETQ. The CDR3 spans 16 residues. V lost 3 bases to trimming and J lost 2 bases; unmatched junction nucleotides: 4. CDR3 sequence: CASSSVAGGAYNEQFF. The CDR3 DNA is TGCGCCAGCAGCTCCGTAGCGGGAGGGGCCTACAATGAGCAGTTCTTC.

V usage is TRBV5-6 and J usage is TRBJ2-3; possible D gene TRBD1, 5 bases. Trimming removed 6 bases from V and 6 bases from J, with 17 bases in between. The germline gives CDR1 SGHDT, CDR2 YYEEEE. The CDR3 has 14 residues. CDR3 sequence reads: CASKGAASGDTQYF. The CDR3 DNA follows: TGTGCCAGCAAAGGGGCAGCGTCTGGGGATACGCAGTATTTT. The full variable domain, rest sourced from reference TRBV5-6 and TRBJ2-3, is DAGVTQSPTHLIKTRGQQVTLRCSPKSGHDTVSWYQQALGQGPQFIFQYYEEEERQRGNFPDRFSGHQFPNYSSELNVNALLLGDSALYLCASKGAASGDTQYFGPGTRLTVL.